Following are 2 T cell receptor beta chains from one sample sequenced in a study of cytomegalovirus exposure and HLA in healthy donors. The assay was immunoSEQ multiplex PCR, and TCRdb's table has in-frame clones only and misses some. The sample contains around 56,000 clones, around 93% of which appear only once. Sample: PBMCs. These receptors all stem from a woman aged 18-35 years in good health and CMV-seropositive.

CDR3 DNA sequence: TGCGCCAGCAGCATCCAGACAGGGCTCTCTGGGGCCAACGTCCTGACTTTC. Protein product: CASSIQTGLSGANVLTF. The rearrangement uses TRBV5-1 and TRBJ2-6; 7 bases are shared with TRBD1. Germline values: CDR1 SGHRS, CDR2 YFSETQ. The CDR3 loop spans 17 amino acids. With 4 bases clipped from V and 0 bases from J, the junction kept 7 bases outside the gene matches.

The CDR3 DNA reads TGTGCCAGCAGTGAAAGGGGGCGGAGCATGAACACTGAAGCTTTCTTT. It yields the protein CASSERGRSMNTEAFF. The chain couples TRBV6-1 to TRBJ1-1, with 7 nucleotides matching TRBD1. This CDR3 has 16 residues. V was pared by 2 bases and J by 0 bases, with 6 bases of the junction left unmatched. Germline assignment: CDR1 MNHNS and CDR2 SASEGT.